This T cell receptor beta chain is drawn from a study of CD8+CD57+ T cells in acquired aplastic anemia. For CDR3 and TCR beta VDJ profiling, genomic DNA was the template used. TCRdb passed the reads through MiXCR, listing each CDR3 protein once. The sample holds approximately 170,000 distinct CDR3 sequences, 50% to 75% seen once. The CDR3 covers 15 residues. CDR1 is SEHNR and CDR2 is FQNEAQ in the germline V gene (reference sequence). The ends were cut back, 1 base at V and 4 bases at J, with 11 bases in the middle. The V call is TRBV7-9, the J call TRBJ1-5, with D maybe TRBD1 (6 bases). The sequence came from a human donor in good health. Sequenced sample: sorted CD4+, CD8+, or CD8+CD57+ T cells (not recorded which) from PBMCs. The CDR3 region is CASSLGVTGNQPQHF. Here the CDR3 DNA reads TGTGCCAGCAGCTTAGGGGTCACAGGGAATCAGCCCCAGCATTTT.